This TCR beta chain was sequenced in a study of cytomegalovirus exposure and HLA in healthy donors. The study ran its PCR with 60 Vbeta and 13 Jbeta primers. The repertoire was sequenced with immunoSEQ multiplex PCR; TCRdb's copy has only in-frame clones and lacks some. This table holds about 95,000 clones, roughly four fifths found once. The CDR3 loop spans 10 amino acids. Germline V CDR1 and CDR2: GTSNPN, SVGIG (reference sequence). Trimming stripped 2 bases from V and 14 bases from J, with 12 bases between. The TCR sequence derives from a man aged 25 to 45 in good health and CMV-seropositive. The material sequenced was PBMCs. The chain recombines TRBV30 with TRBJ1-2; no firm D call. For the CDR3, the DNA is TGTGCCTGGAGTAGCCCGGTGTCAACCTTC. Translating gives CAWSSPVSTF.